The source of this T cell receptor beta chain is a study of regulatory T cells in long-lasting Graves disease. Study-wide findings and caveats: TRBV28 was favored in persistent disease, as were TRBJ1-2 and TRBJ2-5.

J lost 2 bases, V lost 4 bases, and 9 bases had no gene match. CDR1 and CDR2 (germline): MGHRA, YSYEKL. This CDR3 is 17 amino acids long. Regarding time point: newly diagnosed GD, antithyroid drugs for less than 3 months. With RNA extracted from PBMCs as input, the TCR library was made. This clonotype showed up just a few times. Its target is unknown. Building the TCR beta libraries relied on iRepertoire HTBI primers, and CDR3 regions underwent Arm-PCR. TCRdb re-called the multiplex PCR reads with MiXCR, one entry per CDR3 protein. This table has about 450,000 distinct CDR3 sequences, around 13% appearing once. The sample was also reused in another study, on T cells in Graves' hyperthyroidism and ophthalmopathy. As reported in that work: Each patient was aged 18 to 65 and had newly diagnosed hyperthyroidism of under 2 months' duration.

This material consisted of peripheral blood mononuclear cells (PBMCs), taken at new diagnosis, from a patient treated with antithyroid drugs. The clonotype originates from a woman aged 50 to 60 with Graves disease. This sequence joins TRBV4-1 and TRBJ2-5, with TRBD2 identical over 11 bases. This chain's CDR3 is CASSPLAGGYYQETQYF. Written as DNA, the CDR3 is TGCGCCAGCAGCCCTCTAGCGGGAGGTTACTATCAAGAGACCCAGTACTTC.